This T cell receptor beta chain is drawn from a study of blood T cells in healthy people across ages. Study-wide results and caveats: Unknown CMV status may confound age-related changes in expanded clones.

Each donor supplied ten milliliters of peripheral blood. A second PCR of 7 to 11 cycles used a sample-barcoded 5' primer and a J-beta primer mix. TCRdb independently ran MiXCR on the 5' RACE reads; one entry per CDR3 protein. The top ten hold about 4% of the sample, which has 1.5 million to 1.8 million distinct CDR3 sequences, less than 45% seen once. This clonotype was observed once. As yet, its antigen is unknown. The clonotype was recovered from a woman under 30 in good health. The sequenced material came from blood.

CDR3 loop: CATSYGQGASTDTQYF. CDR3 nucleotides: TGTGCCACCAGCTACGGACAGGGGGCGAGCACAGATACGCAGTATTTT. The V gene is TRBV15, the J gene TRBJ2-3; 11 nucleotides align to TRBD1. CDR3 length equals 16 residues. Per germline, CDR1 LNHNV and CDR2 YYDKDF (reference sequence). The V segment lost 5 bases and the J segment 0 bases; nucleotides outside the gene matches: 4.